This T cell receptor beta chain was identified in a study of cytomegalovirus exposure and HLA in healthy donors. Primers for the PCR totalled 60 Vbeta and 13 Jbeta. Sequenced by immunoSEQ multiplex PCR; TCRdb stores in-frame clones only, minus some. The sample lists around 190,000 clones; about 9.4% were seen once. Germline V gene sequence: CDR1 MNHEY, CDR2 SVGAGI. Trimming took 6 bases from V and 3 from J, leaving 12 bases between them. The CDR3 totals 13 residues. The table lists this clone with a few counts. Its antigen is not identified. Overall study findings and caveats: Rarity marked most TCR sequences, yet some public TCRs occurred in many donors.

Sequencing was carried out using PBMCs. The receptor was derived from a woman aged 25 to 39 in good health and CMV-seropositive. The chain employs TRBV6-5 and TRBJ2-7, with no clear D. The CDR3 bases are TGTGCCAGCAGCCCCGGGTCAGACTACGAGCAGTACTTC. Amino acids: CASSPGSDYEQYF.